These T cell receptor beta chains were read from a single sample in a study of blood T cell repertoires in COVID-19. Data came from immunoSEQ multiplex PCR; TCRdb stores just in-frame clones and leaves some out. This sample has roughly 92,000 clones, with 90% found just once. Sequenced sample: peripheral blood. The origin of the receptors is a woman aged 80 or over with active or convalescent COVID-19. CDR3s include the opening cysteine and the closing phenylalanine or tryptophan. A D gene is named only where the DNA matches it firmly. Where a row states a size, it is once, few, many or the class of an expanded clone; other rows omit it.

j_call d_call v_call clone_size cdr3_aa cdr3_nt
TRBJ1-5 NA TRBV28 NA CASRLPYSNQPQHF TGTGCCAGCAGATTACCTTATAGCAATCAGCCCCAGCATTTT
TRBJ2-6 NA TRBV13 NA CASSPSRIAASSGANVLTF TGTGCCAGCAGCCCCTCGAGGATAGCGGCTAGCTCTGGGGCCAACGTCCTGACTTTC
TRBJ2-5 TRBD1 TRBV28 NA CASSKTGVETQYF TGTGCCAGCAGTAAGACAGGGGTAGAGACCCAGTACTTC
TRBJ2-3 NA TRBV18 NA CASSPKTGGDTQYF TGTGCCAGCTCGCCTAAAACCGGGGGAGATACGCAGTATTTT
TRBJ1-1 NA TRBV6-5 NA CASSSRGGSHTEAFF TGTGCCAGCAGTTCGCGCGGGGGGTCCCATACTGAAGCTTTCTTT
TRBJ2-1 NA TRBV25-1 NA CASSRGTVAYNEQFF TGTGCCAGCAGTCGCGGGACGGTCGCCTACAATGAGCAGTTCTTC
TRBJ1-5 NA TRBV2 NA CASSGYPGYNQPQHF TGTGCCAGCAGTGGGTACCCGGGGTACAATCAGCCCCAGCATTTT
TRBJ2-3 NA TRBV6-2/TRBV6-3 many CASSPPSTDTQYF TGTGCCAGCAGTCCCCCGAGCACAGATACGCAGTATTTT
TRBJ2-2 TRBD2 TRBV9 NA CASSWEGGELFF TGTGCCAGCAGCTGGGAGGGCGGGGAGCTGTTTTTT
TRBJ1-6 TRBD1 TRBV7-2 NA CASRRQGDSPLHF TGTGCCAGCCGACGGCAGGGGGATTCACCCCTCCACTTT
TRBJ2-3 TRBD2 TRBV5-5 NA CASSLPLAGQDTQYF TGTGCCAGCAGCTTGCCTCTAGCGGGCCAAGATACGCAGTATTTT
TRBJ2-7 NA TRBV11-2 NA CASSLDGPTDYEQYF TGTGCCAGCAGCTTAGATGGGCCCACGGACTACGAGCAGTACTTC
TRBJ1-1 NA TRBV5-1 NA CASSLVWGANTEAFF TGCGCCAGCAGCTTGGTTTGGGGAGCTAACACTGAAGCTTTCTTT
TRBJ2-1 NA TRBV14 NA CASSQAGYWRGVSTDEQFF TGTGCCAGCAGCCAAGCCGGGTACTGGCGGGGTGTCAGTACCGATGAGCAGTTCTTC
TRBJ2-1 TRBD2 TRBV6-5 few CASTIRTSGGREQFF TGTGCCAGCACCATCAGGACTAGCGGGGGAAGAGAGCAGTTCTTC
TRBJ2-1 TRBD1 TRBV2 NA CASSGAGGFGYNEQFF TGTGCCAGCAGTGGAGCAGGGGGCTTTGGGTACAATGAGCAGTTCTTC
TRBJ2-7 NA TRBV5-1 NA CASSLESVDEQYF TGCGCCAGCAGCTTGGAGAGTGTCGACGAGCAGTACTTC
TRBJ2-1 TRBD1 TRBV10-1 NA CASAPGTGYGNEQFF TGCGCCAGCGCCCCCGGGACAGGGTATGGGAATGAGCAGTTCTTC
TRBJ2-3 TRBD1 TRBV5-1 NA CASSLMVTGADTQYF TGCGCCAGCAGCTTGATGGTGACAGGGGCAGATACGCAGTATTTT
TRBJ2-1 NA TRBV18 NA CASSPSRASDEQFF TGTGCCAGCTCACCTAGTAGAGCGAGCGATGAGCAGTTCTTC
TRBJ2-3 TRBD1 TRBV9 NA CASSVVGGQVWDTQYF TGTGCCAGCAGCGTGGTGGGGGGACAGGTCTGGGATACGCAGTATTTT
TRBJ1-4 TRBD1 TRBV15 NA CATSRGGDSEKLFF TGTGCCACCAGCAGAGGTGGGGACAGTGAAAAACTGTTTTTT
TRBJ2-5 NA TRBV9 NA CASSVATGSGRETQYF TGTGCCAGCAGCGTAGCTACGGGGAGTGGACGTGAGACCCAGTACTTC
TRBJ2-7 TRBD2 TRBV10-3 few CAIRLNTSGSYEQYF TGTGCCATCAGATTAAACACTAGCGGCTCCTACGAGCAGTACTTC
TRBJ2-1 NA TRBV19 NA CASSPTVSSYNEQFF TGTGCCAGTAGCCCGACTGTAAGCTCCTACAATGAGCAGTTCTTC
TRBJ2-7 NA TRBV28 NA CASSPSGRQTYEQYF TGTGCCAGCAGCCCCTCCGGAAGACAGACCTACGAGCAGTACTTC
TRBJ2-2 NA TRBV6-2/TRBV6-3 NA CASSWTRAGVGELFF TGTGCCAGCAGTTGGACAAGGGCAGGAGTTGGGGAGCTGTTTTTT
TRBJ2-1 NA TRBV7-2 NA CASSLIRENNEQFF TGTGCCAGCAGCCTGATCCGGGAGAACAATGAGCAGTTCTTC